A single sample is the source of the 32 T cell receptor beta chains below, sequenced in a study of shared clonotypes between healthy human individuals. Positive CCR7 selection of CD45RO-negative cells yielded the naive CD8 cells, and terminally differentiated effector memory CD45RA+ cells were excluded. The data were produced by immunoSEQ multiplex PCR, yet TCRdb's version contains in-frame clones alone and is incomplete. Counted here are some 2 million clones, about 95% occurring once; the ten biggest clones make up roughly 1.1%. Input material: naive CD8+ T cells sorted from blood. All receptors derive from a man younger than 35 in good health.

V usage is TRBV6-6 and J usage is TRBJ2-5; D is ambiguous. The CDR3 is 14 amino acids. CDR1 is MNHNY and CDR2 is SVGAGI in the germline V gene (reference sequence). The germline V and J ends were trimmed by 6 bases and 2 bases, with 13 bases remaining between them. The CDR3 protein is CASSLYDTQETQYF. For the CDR3, the DNA is TGTGCCAGCAGCCTTTATGATACTCAAGAGACCCAGTACTTC.

The CDR3: CASSMGPAGTEAFF. Written as DNA, the CDR3 is TGTGCCAGCAGCATGGGACCGGCCGGCACTGAAGCTTTCTTT. The V call is TRBV9, the J call TRBJ1-1; a possible D gene is TRBD1 (5 bases). The length of the CDR3 is 14 residues. The germline V gene encodes CDR1 SGDLS and CDR2 YYNGEE. The V end lost 4 bases, the J end lost 4 bases, and 14 bases lay between the germline ends.

The V and J genes are TRBV4-3 and TRBJ2-7; possibly TRBD1 for D (6 bases). The V end was cut by 1 base, the J end by 2 bases, with 18 bases between. The germline V gene has CDR1 LGHNA and CDR2 YSLEER. This CDR3 region has 17 residues. The CDR3 region has the DNA TGCGCCAGCAGCCAAGCCTATGGGGGACCAGGGGCCTACGAGCAGTACTTC. Translated: CASSQAYGGPGAYEQYF.

This chain's CDR3 is CASSLGTGVNEQYF. CDR3 bases: TGTGCCAGCAGTTTAGGGACAGGGGTCAACGAGCAGTACTTC. This chain uses TRBV27 with TRBJ2-7; 10 nucleotides agree with TRBD1. The trim removed 2 bases at V and 5 bases at J, leaving 3 bases unmatched. This CDR3 has 14 amino acids. In germline, CDR1 is MNHEY, CDR2 SMNVEV (reference sequence).

The V and J genes are TRBV11-2 and TRBJ2-4; 9 bases fit TRBD2. The trim removed 5 bases at V and 0 bases at J, leaving 8 bases unmatched. Looked up from germline, CDR1 is SGHAT and CDR2 is FQNNGV. This CDR3 contains 17 residues. The CDR3 loop is CASSPGREGEAKNIQYF. CDR3 bases: TGTGCCAGCAGCCCGGGGCGGGAGGGGGAAGCCAAAAACATTCAGTACTTC.

The gene calls are TRBV6-1 and TRBJ1-5, with D possibly matching TRBD1 (5 bases). Looked up from germline, CDR1 is MNHNS and CDR2 is SASEGT. This CDR3 spans 16 amino acids. Trimming took off 4 bases at V and 1 base at J, with 14 bases between the two ends. The CDR3 coding sequence is TGTGCCAGCAGTGCTGGTGTGGGGGACAGCAATCAGCCCCAGCATTTT. Translating it yields CASSAGVGDSNQPQHF.

A single count supports this clone. The CDR3 bases are TGTGCCAGCAGCCAACAGGGTGGGGAGACCCAGTACTTC. Residues: CASSQQGGETQYF. The chain joins TRBV5-6 to TRBJ2-5; tentative D call: TRBD1 (6 bases). V was pared by 4 bases and J by 5 bases, with 12 bases between. Germline CDR1 and CDR2: SGHDT and YYEEEE. CDR3 size: 13 residues. Combining the CDR3 with reference TRBV5-6 and TRBJ2-5 gives the whole variable domain DAGVTQSPTHLIKTRGQQVTLRCSPKSGHDTVSWYQQALGQGPQFIFQYYEEEERQRGNFPDRFSGHQFPNYSSELNVNALLLGDSALYLCASSQQGGETQYFGPGTRLLVL.

The V gene is TRBV11-2, the J gene TRBJ2-7; 8 bases map to TRBD1. Germline V gene sequence: CDR1 SGHAT, CDR2 FQNNGV. The CDR3 covers 15 residues. V trimming: 5 bases; J trimming: 3 bases; junction bases outside the gene matches: 9. The CDR3 DNA sequence: TGTGCCAGCAGCCTCAGGGTGACAGGGGTCTACGAGCAGTACTTC. This translates into CASSLRVTGVYEQYF.

V gene TRBV4-3 combines with J gene TRBJ1-2; 8 bases agree with TRBD1. V shed 5 bases, J shed 1 base, and the junction held 6 bases outside the gene matches. Germline loops: CDR1 LGHNA, CDR2 YSLEER. The CDR3 loop spans 15 amino acids. CDR3 loop: CASSNRQGINYGYTF. For the CDR3, the DNA is TGCGCCAGCAGCAACAGACAGGGGATTAACTATGGCTACACCTTC.

This chain uses TRBV7-9 with TRBJ1-1; D remains ambiguous. V was trimmed by 1 base and J by 0 bases, leaving 21 bases between them. The CDR3 extends over 19 amino acids. Germline V lookup: CDR1 SEHNR, CDR2 FQNEAQ (reference sequence). The CDR3 region is CASSLEPFWEDRLNTEAFF. Here the CDR3 DNA reads TGTGCCAGCAGCTTAGAGCCCTTCTGGGAAGATAGGTTGAACACTGAAGCTTTCTTT.

V and J are TRBV11-2 and TRBJ2-7; 7 bases map to TRBD1. CDR1 is SGHAT, CDR2 FQNNGV, per germline. CDR3 length: 15 residues. The J segment lost 3 bases and the V segment lost 2 bases, leaving 7 bases of the junction unmatched. CDR3 sequence reads: CASSLRRDSDYEQYF. The CDR3 region has the DNA TGTGCCAGCAGCTTACGACGGGACAGCGACTACGAGCAGTACTTC.

The genes are TRBV11-2 and TRBJ2-2, with D hard to call. This CDR3 is 15 amino acids long. Germline V lookup: CDR1 SGHAT, CDR2 FQNNGV. Trimming left V 7 bases short and J 2 bases short, with 14 bases between. The CDR3 DNA reads TGTGCCAGCAACCTCGTGGGGTCAAACACCGGGGAGCTGTTTTTT. Its protein product is CASNLVGSNTGELFF.

V gene TRBV2 combines with J gene TRBJ2-2; D is undetermined. V was shortened by 9 bases and J by 0 bases, with 17 bases between the two germline ends. The CDR3 length is 16 residues. Germline V gives CDR1 SNHLY, CDR2 FYNNEI. The CDR3, as DNA: TGTGCCAGTGACCTCGGTTACAAATCGAACACCGGGGAGCTGTTTTTT. Translation gives CASDLGYKSNTGELFF.

This chain connects TRBV14 to TRBJ2-7; the D gene is possibly TRBD2 (5 bases). Germline V CDR1 and CDR2: SGHDN, FVKESK. Trimming pared 4 bases from V and 5 bases from J, leaving 18 bases between. CDR3 size: 15 residues. In nucleotides, the CDR3 is TGTGCCAGCAGCCTCGGGGAGAACGGGTTAAACGAGCAGTACTTC. Translating it yields CASSLGENGLNEQYF.

The chain combines TRBV28 with TRBJ2-7, with TRBD2 identical over 8 bases. J gave up 7 bases and V 7 bases, and 12 bases lay outside the gene matches. The CDR3 spans 14 residues. The V gene's germline CDR1 is MDHEN and CDR2 SYDVKM. Here the CDR3 DNA reads TGTGCCAGCACGGAAACGGGGGGGCCGGGTGAGCAGTACTTC. Amino acid sequence: CASTETGGPGEQYF.

As for this clone: This specimen includes other DNA sequences encoding the same CDR3. V and J are TRBV5-6 and TRBJ2-1, with a weak D call TRBD1 (5 bases). There are 13 residues in the CDR3. The V end lost 4 bases, the J end lost 4 bases, and 9 bases lay between the germline ends. Per the germline V gene, CDR1 is SGHDT and CDR2 is YYEEEE. The CDR3 DNA sequence: TGTGCCAGCAGCCCGACAGAATACAATGAGCAGTTCTTC. As protein: CASSPTEYNEQFF.

The J gene is TRBJ1-1, the V gene TRBV2, with 10 nucleotides matching TRBD1. The V segment lost 5 bases and the J segment 3 bases; nucleotides outside the gene matches: 3. The CDR3 loop spans 14 amino acids. From germline, CDR1 is SNHLY and CDR2 FYNNEI. CDR3 protein: CASSQTGGYTEAFF. CDR3 in DNA: TGTGCCAGCAGTCAGACAGGGGGCTACACTGAAGCTTTCTTT.

This rearrangement joins TRBV27 to TRBJ2-7; D is uncertain. The CDR3 runs 16 residues. Looked up from germline, CDR1 is MNHEY and CDR2 is SMNVEV (reference sequence). Trimming removed 0 bases from V and 0 bases from J, with 12 bases in between. The CDR3 reads CASSLSVGESSYEQYF. In nucleotides, the CDR3 is TGTGCCAGCAGTTTATCGGTCGGAGAGAGCTCCTACGAGCAGTACTTC.

The chain has TRBV6-5 and TRBJ2-2; 8 bases map to TRBD1. The V gene's germline CDR1 is MNHEY and CDR2 SVGAGI. Losses at the gene ends were 0 bases for V and 4 bases for J; bases not matched to a gene: 4. The CDR3 contains 16 residues. The CDR3 loop reads CASSYSRTGTTGELFF. DNA of the CDR3: TGTGCCAGCAGTTACTCTAGGACAGGGACCACCGGGGAGCTGTTTTTT.

This clone appeared a few times. The V call is TRBV2, the J call TRBJ1-1; D is unclear. The CDR3 contains 13 residues. Trimming removed 3 bases at V and 4 bases at J, with 9 bases between. CDR1 SNHLY and CDR2 FYNNEI come from the germline V gene. The CDR3 spells CASSDGRSTEAFF. The CDR3 DNA follows: TGTGCCAGCAGTGATGGTCGTAGCACTGAAGCTTTCTTT.

Turning to this clone: The sample holds other DNA sequences that translate to the same CDR3. V gene TRBV10-3 combines with J gene TRBJ2-7, with D perhaps matching TRBD1 or TRBD2 (5 bases each). The CDR3 is 13 amino acids. Trimming cost V 4 bases and J 1 base, with 8 bases left between them. Germline V gene lookup returns CDR1 ENHRY and CDR2 SYGVKD. The CDR3 region has the DNA TGTGCCATCAGTGTTGGGGGTTCCTACGAGCAGTACTTC. Translation gives CAISVGGSYEQYF.

This chain uses TRBV27 with TRBJ1-5, with a possible D match to TRBD1 (5 bases). The CDR3 runs to 14 residues. V shed 6 bases and J shed 3 bases, with 12 bases lying between them. The germline V gene has CDR1 MNHEY and CDR2 SMNVEV (reference sequence). The CDR3 DNA follows: TGTGCCAGCAGCTTCCAGGGCTTCAATCAGCCCCAGCATTTT. Amino acids: CASSFQGFNQPQHF.

The chain is built from TRBV9 and TRBJ2-7; TRBD2 is a possible D gene (6 bases). V lost 4 bases, J lost 6 bases, and 20 bases lay in between. Germline CDR1 reads SGDLS; CDR2 reads YYNGEE. The CDR3 totals 15 residues. CDR3 sequence reads: CASSPLGGGAVEQYF. CDR3 DNA: TGTGCCAGCAGCCCCTTAGGCGGCGGGGCGGTCGAGCAGTACTTC.

This chain joins TRBV6-1 and TRBJ2-1; the D is unclear. The V end lost 5 bases, the J end lost 1 base, and 12 bases lay between the germline ends. The germline CDR1 and CDR2 sequences are MNHNS and SASEGT. This CDR3 has 15 residues. The CDR3 is CASSLRTESYNEQFF. CDR3 DNA sequence: TGTGCCAGCAGTCTCAGGACGGAGTCCTACAATGAGCAGTTCTTC.

V usage is TRBV9 and J usage is TRBJ2-5; D is possibly TRBD2 (6 bases). This CDR3 region has 14 residues. V lost 0 bases and J lost 4, with 10 bases in between. Germline lookup yields CDR1 SGDLS and CDR2 YYNGEE. CDR3 sequence (DNA): TGTGCCAGCAGCGTAGAGGAGGGACCAGAGACCCAGTACTTC. Protein: CASSVEEGPETQYF.

The chain has TRBV30 and TRBJ1-1; D ambiguous. This CDR3 has 15 residues. Germline V gene lookup returns CDR1 GTSNPN and CDR2 SVGIG (reference sequence). V lost 3 bases and J 0 bases, leaving 14 bases between the germline ends. The DNA of the CDR3 is TGTGCCTGGAGCGTATTACCCGCCTTGAACACTGAAGCTTTCTTT. This sequence encodes CAWSVLPALNTEAFF.

V is TRBV10-1 and J is TRBJ2-2; D is ambiguous. This CDR3 spans 15 amino acids. Trimming stripped 3 bases from V and 8 bases from J, with 16 bases between. CDR1 and CDR2 (germline): WNHNN, SYGVQD (reference sequence). CDR3 sequence (DNA): TGCGCCAGCAGTGATAATCCAGTGAACTCGGGGGAGCTGTTTTTT. Encoded protein: CASSDNPVNSGELFF.

The V call is TRBV28, the J call TRBJ2-7; tentatively, D is TRBD2 (5 bases). Germline lookup yields CDR1 MDHEN and CDR2 SYDVKM. Trimming cost V 3 bases and J 0 bases, with 9 bases left between them. This CDR3 region has 14 residues. The CDR3 region is CASSFRRSSYEQYF. CDR3 coding DNA: TGTGCCAGCAGTTTTCGGAGGAGCTCCTACGAGCAGTACTTC.

The chain links TRBV7-6 to TRBJ2-2; TRBD1 aligns across 7 bases. The CDR3 extends over 15 amino acids. J was trimmed by 3 bases and V by 1 base; bases with no gene match: 2. The V gene's germline CDR1 is SGHVS and CDR2 FNYEAQ. CDR3 protein: CASSLGQGHTGELFF. As DNA, the CDR3 is TGTGCCAGCAGCTTAGGACAGGGCCACACCGGGGAGCTGTTTTTT.

This clone was detected a few times. Distinct nucleotide sequences in the sample also encode this CDR3. The gene calls are TRBV9 and TRBJ2-7; 9 bases are shared with TRBD1. Unmatched junction bases numbered 1, after V lost 0 bases and J lost 3 bases. Germline lookup yields CDR1 SGDLS and CDR2 YYNGEE. This CDR3 has 14 amino acids. The CDR3 protein is CASSVADRGYEQYF. The CDR3 DNA sequence: TGTGCCAGCAGCGTAGCGGACAGGGGCTACGAGCAGTACTTC. The full variable domain, with the rest looked up from reference TRBV9 and TRBJ2-7, is DSGVTQTPKHLITATGQRVTLRCSPRSGDLSVYWYQQSLDQGLQFLIQYYNGEERAKGNILERFSAQQFPDLHSELNLSSLELGDSALYFCASSVADRGYEQYFGPGTRLTVT.

The chain joins TRBV5-1 to TRBJ2-5, with 9 nucleotides matching TRBD1. Germline V gene data show CDR1 as SGHRS and CDR2 as YFSETQ. This CDR3 spans 18 amino acids. The J segment lost 4 bases and the V segment lost 4 bases, leaving 17 bases of the junction unmatched. CDR3 region: CASSHGLGQGPVGETQYF. CDR3 nucleotides: TGCGCCAGCAGCCACGGCCTGGGACAGGGTCCCGTTGGAGAGACCCAGTACTTC.

The chain combines TRBV27 with TRBJ2-3; D possibly uses TRBD1 or TRBD2 (5 bases each). Trimming left V 5 bases short and J 1 base short, with 13 bases between. Germline loops: CDR1 MNHEY, CDR2 SMNVEV (reference sequence). CDR3 size: 15 residues. The CDR3 DNA is TGTGCCAGCAGTCCCGAGGGGCTCCGCACAGATACGCAGTATTTT. It is translated as CASSPEGLRTDTQYF.